The 9 T cell receptor beta chains given below trace back to one sample, sequenced in a study of T cells expressing NK-cell markers. TCRdb reprocessed the 5' RACE reads; each CDR3 protein has one entry and no DNA is given. The sample table sets out 550,000 to 600,000 distinct CDR3 sequences. Material: blood T cells: a sorted CD56 or NKG2C T cell subset, CD4+ or CD8+ T cells, or bulk PBMC T cells (not recorded which). All receptors come from a man aged 18 to 30 in good health.

The chain is built from TRBV25-1 and TRBJ2-7. Germline V gene lookup returns CDR1 MGHDK and CDR2 SYGVNS. The CDR3 totals 13 residues. The CDR3 is CASSQGSGYEQYF.

The CDR3 region is CASSQTLREFVYEQYF. The genes are TRBV5-1 and TRBJ2-7; lacking DNA, the TRBD2 call made by TCRdb goes unchecked. The CDR3 has 16 amino acids. Germline-derived CDR1 and CDR2 are SGHRS and YFSETQ.

The J gene is TRBJ2-5, the V gene TRBV7-6; TCRdb's D call, TRBD2, is unchecked because there is no DNA. CDR3 length equals 16 residues. Germline loops: CDR1 SGHVS, CDR2 FNYEAQ. The CDR3 is CASSLTSGDTQETQYF.

The gene calls are TRBV24-1 and TRBJ2-1; TCRdb returns TRBD2, unconfirmable since there is no DNA. This CDR3 contains 15 residues. CDR1 KGHDR and CDR2 SFDVKD come from the germline V gene. CDR3 sequence reads: CATSEASGTYNEQFF.

This chain uses TRBV29-1 with TRBJ1-1. The CDR3 length is 14 residues. CDR1 is SQVTM and CDR2 is ANQGSEA in the germline V gene. The CDR3 region is CSVEGRQANTEAFF.

CDR3 residues: CSARTGTPSIEYEQYF. The rearrangement joins TRBV20-1 to TRBJ2-7; checking the TCRdb D call of TRBD1 is not possible without DNA. This CDR3 is 16 amino acids long. Germline loops: CDR1 DFQATT, CDR2 SNEGSKA (reference sequence).

The V gene is TRBV20-1, the J gene TRBJ2-1. The germline V gene encodes CDR1 DFQATT and CDR2 SNEGSKA (reference sequence). The CDR3 is 13 residues long. The CDR3 is CSPKLLGYNEQFF.

This sequence joins TRBV11-1 and TRBJ2-7; checking the TCRdb D call of TRBD1 is not possible without DNA. CDR1 is SGHAT and CDR2 is FQDESV in the germline V gene (reference sequence). The CDR3 contains 14 residues. The chain's CDR3 is CASSRDASSYEQYF.

The V gene is TRBV12-3 or TRBV12-4, the J gene TRBJ2-3; the D call from TCRdb, TRBD1, cannot be confirmed without DNA. CDR3 length: 13 amino acids. CDR3 region: CASSPTGLDTQYF.